These 31 T cell receptor beta chains share one sample of origin, sequenced in a study of T cells in localized non-small cell lung cancer. Produced via immunoSEQ multiplex PCR; TCRdb's table is partial and in-frame only. In the table there are roughly 38,000 clones, 86% of which are singletons. Sequenced material: peripheral blood mononuclear cells, taken before any cancer treatment. The receptor source for this set is a male donor older than 55 with stage II lung adenocarcinoma.

The CDR3 DNA is TGTGCCAGCAGTGAATGGCGAGGACAGTACTATGGCTACACCTTC. This sequence encodes CASSEWRGQYYGYTF. The chain uses TRBV2 and TRBJ1-2; a possible D gene is TRBD1 (6 bases). Trimming stripped 2 bases from V and 3 bases from J, with 13 bases between. The CDR3 contains 15 residues. CDR1 is SNHLY, CDR2 FYNNEI, per germline.

The chain recombines TRBV19 with TRBJ2-7; 7 bases line up with TRBD2. Germline V gene lookup returns CDR1 LNHDA and CDR2 SQIVND (reference sequence). V gave up 6 bases and J gave up 2 bases; unmatched junction bases: 13. The CDR3 sequence is 16 residues long. The CDR3: CASSPRRSRGAYEQYF. The CDR3 bases are TGTGCCAGTAGCCCCCGAAGATCTCGGGGGGCCTACGAGCAGTACTTC. Using reference TRBV19 and TRBJ2-7 for the parts outside the CDR3, the full variable domain is DGGITQSPKYLFRKEGQNVTLSCEQNLNHDAMYWYRQDPGQGLRLIYYSQIVNDFQKGDIAEGYSVSREKKESFPLTVTSAQKNPTAFYLCASSPRRSRGAYEQYFGPGTRLTVT.

The V call is TRBV12-5, the J call TRBJ1-2; D remains unclear. Germline CDR1 LGHNT, CDR2 FRNRAP. This CDR3 has 14 residues. Trimming left V 0 bases short and J 7 bases short, with 12 bases between. The CDR3 region is CASGLVYGIGGYTF. The DNA of the CDR3 is TGTGCTAGTGGTTTGGTTTATGGCATTGGTGGCTACACCTTC.

This rearrangement joins TRBV9 to TRBJ2-3, with 7 bases matching TRBD1. Germline V gene data show CDR1 as SGDLS and CDR2 as YYNGEE. Trimming cost V 3 bases and J 0 bases; bases outside gene matches: 4. CDR3 length: 15 amino acids. The CDR3 DNA follows: TGTGCCAGCAGCGCCGAGACAGGGAGCACAGATACGCAGTATTTT. The encoded protein is CASSAETGSTDTQYF.

The chain employs TRBV21-1 and TRBJ1-2; TRBD1 is taken as the D call from the table, unchecked against the DNA. TRBV21-1 is listed as a pseudogene. This CDR3 has 17 amino acids. CDR3 residues: CASSKALLGQGKWGYTF. The CDR3, as DNA: TGTGCCAGCAGCAAAGCCTTACTCGGACAGGGAAAATGGGGCTACACCTTC.

The table lists this clone with a few counts. This sequence joins TRBV11-2 and TRBJ2-1, with a tentative D call TRBD2 (5 bases). The CDR3 spans 14 residues. V gave up 0 bases and J gave up 12 bases, with 15 bases separating them. Germline-derived CDR1 and CDR2 are SGHAT and FQNNGV. CDR3 amino acids: CASSLERVASTQFF. The CDR3 bases are TGTGCCAGCAGCTTAGAGCGAGTAGCGTCGACGCAGTTCTTC.

This clone has just a few counts. The chain joins TRBV2 to TRBJ1-1, with a weak D call TRBD1 (5 bases). The germline gives CDR1 SNHLY, CDR2 FYNNEI. CDR3 length equals 13 residues. Trimming stripped 8 bases from V and 0 bases from J, with 10 bases between. CDR3 DNA sequence: TGTGCCAGCCGGGGGAACATGAACACTGAAGCTTTCTTT. Encoded protein: CASRGNMNTEAFF.

This clone was seen once. The chain uses TRBV4-1 and TRBJ1-1; 10 nucleotides align to TRBD1. The ends lost 4 bases at V and 3 bases at J; junction bases unmatched: 11. Per germline, CDR1 MGHRA and CDR2 YSYEKL. The CDR3 extends over 17 amino acids. CDR3 in amino acids: CASSPRTGGLKDTEAFF. CDR3 sequence (DNA): TGCGCCAGCAGCCCAAGGACAGGGGGATTGAAGGACACTGAAGCTTTCTTT.

The rearrangement uses TRBV5-5 and TRBJ1-4; D call uncertain. Germline CDR1 is SGHKS and CDR2 is YYEKEE (reference sequence). This CDR3 comprises 15 residues. V lost 0 bases and J 2 bases, leaving 8 bases between the germline ends. The CDR3 DNA reads TGTGCCAGCAGCTTGGCTCGGGCTACTAATGAAAAACTGTTTTTT. This gives the protein CASSLARATNEKLFF.

This clone was seen a single time. V is TRBV11-2 and J is TRBJ2-5; D uncertain. Germline CDR1 SGHAT, CDR2 FQNNGV. The CDR3 is made up of 12 amino acids. V dropped 1 base and J dropped 5 bases, with 5 bases sitting between them. The CDR3 loop reads CASSLGWETQYF. The CDR3 DNA follows: TGTGCCAGCAGCTTAGGTTGGGAGACCCAGTACTTC.

The chain combines TRBV5-1 with TRBJ2-7, with 7 bases aligning to TRBD1. V dropped 3 bases and J dropped 7; count of bases not matched to a gene: 7. Germline CDR1 is SGHRS and CDR2 is YFSETQ. The CDR3 runs to 13 residues. The CDR3: CASSSGTVGEQYF. The CDR3 DNA follows: TGCGCCAGCAGCTCTGGGACAGTGGGGGAGCAGTACTTC.

The gene calls are TRBV18 and TRBJ2-5; 13 bases are a match to TRBD2. The germline gives CDR1 KGHSH, CDR2 LQKENI. CDR3 length equals 16 residues. V lost 6 bases to trimming and J lost 1 base; unmatched junction nucleotides: 5. CDR3 DNA: TGTGCCAGCTCCTTGGGACTAGCGGGACTCCAAGAGACCCAGTACTTC. This sequence encodes CASSLGLAGLQETQYF.

The V and J genes are TRBV15 and TRBJ1-1; possibly TRBD1 for D (5 bases). The ends were cut back, 4 bases at V and 1 base at J, with 10 bases in the middle. Germline CDR1 reads LNHNV; CDR2 reads YYDKDF (reference sequence). The CDR3 length is 14 residues. The CDR3 DNA follows: TGTGCCACCAGCAAGGGGAGGGAGAACACTGAAGCTTTCTTT. It translates to CATSKGRENTEAFF.

The chain joins TRBV7-7 to TRBJ2-1, with 12 nucleotides matching TRBD1. CDR1 SSHAT and CDR2 FNYEAQ come from the germline V gene (reference sequence). The ends lost 4 bases at V and 8 bases at J; junction bases unmatched: 3. This CDR3 is built from 14 residues. The CDR3 nucleotides are TGTGCCAGCAGCTCGGGACAGGGGGCCTATGAGCAGTTCTTC. It specifies CASSSGQGAYEQFF.

This sequence joins TRBV4-1 and TRBJ2-7; 9 bases agree with TRBD2. Unmatched junction bases numbered 7, after V lost 0 bases and J lost 4 bases. Germline lookup yields CDR1 MGHRA and CDR2 YSYEKL. The CDR3 runs to 16 residues. The CDR3 DNA follows: TGCGCCAGCAGCCAAGAAAGGGGTAGCGGGGGTTACGAGCAGTACTTC. It is translated as CASSQERGSGGYEQYF.

The gene calls are TRBV5-4 and TRBJ1-1; 9 nucleotides align to TRBD1. V lost 4 bases to trimming and J lost 3 bases; unmatched junction nucleotides: 10. Looked up from germline, CDR1 is SGHNT and CDR2 is YYREEE (reference sequence). CDR3 length: 16 residues. The CDR3 DNA follows: TGTGCCAGCAGCCTACAGGGGGCCAGTACGCACACTGAAGCTTTCTTT. This codes for CASSLQGASTHTEAFF. The full variable domain, with the rest looked up from reference TRBV5-4 and TRBJ1-1, is ETGVTQSPTHLIKTRGQQVTLRCSSQSGHNTVSWYQQALGQGPQFIFQYYREEENGRGNFPPRFSGLQFPNYSSELNVNALELDDSALYLCASSLQGASTHTEAFFGQGTRLTVV.

The chain links TRBV27 to TRBJ1-5; no firm D call. Per the germline V gene, CDR1 is MNHEY and CDR2 is SMNVEV (reference sequence). V dropped 7 bases and J dropped 7 bases, with 11 bases sitting between them. This CDR3 comprises 12 residues. CDR3 sequence: CASKGGGQPQHF. CDR3 nucleotide sequence: TGTGCCAGCAAAGGAGGAGGGCAGCCCCAGCATTTT.

The rearrangement joins TRBV28 to TRBJ1-1; D not resolved. Trimming left V 10 bases short and J 2 bases short, with 11 bases between. The CDR3 spans 12 residues. The V gene's germline CDR1 is MDHEN and CDR2 SYDVKM. CDR3 bases: TGTGCCATTTCCGAGGGAAACACTGAAGCTTTCTTT. This translates into CAISEGNTEAFF.

This chain links TRBV6-5 with TRBJ1-1; 7 bases match TRBD1. Losses at the gene ends were 1 base for V and 1 base for J; bases not matched to a gene: 6. The CDR3 spans 16 residues. Germline values: CDR1 MNHEY, CDR2 SVGAGI. CDR3 amino acids: CASSYLGGTANTEAFF. As DNA, the CDR3 is TGTGCCAGCAGTTACTTGGGGGGGACAGCGAACACTGAAGCTTTCTTT.

The rearrangement joins TRBV7-9 to TRBJ2-5; D gene unclear. The CDR3 totals 14 residues. The V end lost 3 bases, the J end lost 1 base, and 9 bases lay between the germline ends. CDR1 and CDR2 (germline): SEHNR, FQNEAQ (reference sequence). The CDR3 nucleotides read TGTGCCAGCAGCTTTGACGGGCCCCAAGAGACCCAGTACTTC. As protein: CASSFDGPQETQYF.

The chain uses TRBV4-1 and TRBJ2-1, with 9 bases identical to TRBD2. The CDR3 is made up of 16 amino acids. V lost 3 bases to trimming and J lost 3 bases; unmatched junction nucleotides: 6. Germline V lookup: CDR1 MGHRA, CDR2 YSYEKL. As DNA, the CDR3 is TGCGCCAGCAGCCAGATAGCGGGAGCCAACTACAATGAGCAGTTCTTC. It yields the protein CASSQIAGANYNEQFF.

The V gene is TRBV11-2, the J gene TRBJ2-7; no clear D. Germline values: CDR1 SGHAT, CDR2 FQNNGV. Trimming left V 5 bases short and J 7 bases short, with 15 bases between. This CDR3 region has 13 residues. The CDR3 is CASSAQTVFEQYF. The CDR3 DNA reads as TGTGCCAGCAGCGCCCAGACGGTGTTTGAGCAGTACTTC.

V is TRBV19 and J is TRBJ2-3, with D unresolved. CDR1 is LNHDA, CDR2 SQIVND, per germline (reference sequence). The V end lost 7 bases, the J end lost 3 bases, and 2 bases lay between the germline ends. The CDR3 has 10 amino acids. The CDR3: CASKTDTQYF. The CDR3 coding sequence is TGTGCCAGTAAAACAGATACGCAGTATTTT.

This chain joins TRBV7-9 and TRBJ2-1, with TRBD1 identical over 8 bases. V dropped 1 base and J dropped 4; count of bases not matched to a gene: 6. Germline CDR1 reads SEHNR; CDR2 reads FQNEAQ (reference sequence). The CDR3 runs to 16 residues. The CDR3 DNA reads as TGTGCCAGCAGCTTAGTTCTCAGGACAGGGTACAATGAGCAGTTCTTC. It translates to CASSLVLRTGYNEQFF.

The J gene is TRBJ1-5, the V gene TRBV2; 7 positions agree with TRBD1. With V trimmed by 6 bases and J by 8 bases, 22 bases remained unmatched. CDR3 size: 18 residues. Germline loops: CDR1 SNHLY, CDR2 FYNNEI. CDR3 sequence: CASRAGTESLNRGEPQHF. The CDR3 DNA reads as TGTGCCAGCAGAGCCGGGACAGAAAGCCTCAATCGGGGGGAGCCCCAGCATTTT. Supplemented by reference TRBV2 and TRBJ1-5, the full variable domain reads EPEVTQTPSHQVTQMGQEVILRCVPISNHLYFYWYRQILGQKVEFLVSFYNNEISEKSEIFDDQFSVERPDGSNFTLKIRSTKLEDSAMYFCASRAGTESLNRGEPQHFGDGTRLSIL.

This chain links TRBV9 with TRBJ1-5; the D is unclear. CDR3 length: 13 amino acids. The V gene lost 3 bases and the J gene lost 9 bases, with 13 bases spanning the gap. Germline values: CDR1 SGDLS, CDR2 YYNGEE. CDR3 coding DNA: TGTGCCAGCAGCGAAGAGTCTCTAGGGCCCCAGCATTTT. Its protein is CASSEESLGPQHF.

This sequence joins TRBV10-2 and TRBJ2-5; D remains ambiguous. V gave up 3 bases and J gave up 4 bases, with 9 bases separating them. Germline loops: CDR1 WSHSY, CDR2 SAAADI. CDR3 length equals 13 residues. The CDR3 here is CASSEASRETQYF. In nucleotides, the CDR3 is TGCGCCAGCAGTGAAGCTAGTCGAGAGACCCAGTACTTC.

The chain employs TRBV4-1 and TRBJ2-2; 8 positions agree with TRBD2. Germline CDR1 is MGHRA and CDR2 is YSYEKL. CDR3 size: 20 residues. V trimming: 1 base; J trimming: 0 bases; junction bases outside the gene matches: 13. The CDR3 here is CASSQVRASGFVSNTGELFF. CDR3 DNA: TGCGCCAGCAGCCAAGTTAGGGCTAGCGGGTTTGTCTCGAACACCGGGGAGCTGTTTTTT.

V and J are TRBV5-1 and TRBJ2-3; TRBD1 matches at 10 bases. Germline CDR1 SGHRS, CDR2 YFSETQ. V trimming: 2 bases; J trimming: 5 bases; junction bases outside the gene matches: 2. CDR3 length: 14 amino acids. The DNA of the CDR3 is TGCGCCAGCAGCTTTGGGACAGGGGAAGATACGCAGTATTTT. This gives the protein CASSFGTGEDTQYF.

J is TRBJ2-2 and V is TRBV19; no firm D call. The germline V gene has CDR1 LNHDA and CDR2 SQIVND (reference sequence). The CDR3 has 10 residues. CDR3 coding DNA: TGTGCTTCCGGGACCGGGGAGCTGTTTTTT. This encodes CASGTGELFF.

V and J are TRBV5-4 and TRBJ2-5, with TRBD1 matching over 10 bases. Germline V CDR1 and CDR2: SGHNT, YYREEE (reference sequence). Losses at the gene ends were 3 bases for V and 5 bases for J; bases not matched to a gene: 7. The CDR3 runs 15 residues. The CDR3 DNA sequence: TGTGCCAGCAGCTCGCCGGGACAGGGGATCGAGACCCAGTACTTC. Residues: CASSSPGQGIETQYF.